The entry below gives a single T cell receptor (beta chain) sequence along with its context. The data derive from a study of control samples from healthy donors and cancer patients. Sequencing used immunoSEQ multiplex PCR; TCRdb keeps in-frame clones, though not all of them. The table lists some 410,000 clones, about 93% of them singletons. V lost 4 bases to trimming and J lost 7 bases; unmatched junction nucleotides: 13. The CDR3 is made up of 15 amino acids. Per the germline V gene, CDR1 is SGHRS and CDR2 is YFSETQ. The rearrangement uses TRBV5-1 and TRBJ1-2; 7 bases line up with TRBD1. The sequence came from a man in his forties or fifties with head and neck cancer. Sequencing used PBMCs. CDR3 DNA sequence: TGCGCCAGCAGCAGCGTCAGGGGGGCGGGAAGTGGCTACACCTTC. It yields the protein CASSSVRGAGSGYTF.